The 8 T cell receptor beta chains presented below share a single source sample, sequenced in a study of CD8+CD57+ T cells in acquired aplastic anemia. Sequenced patients had shown CD8+CD57+ cell expansion by flow cytometry. It was genomic DNA that served as the template for profiling TCR beta VDJ and CDR3. TCRdb reprocessed the reads with MiXCR, giving one entry per CDR3 protein. This sample has about 240,000 distinct CDR3 sequences, with around 46% found just once. Source material: sorted CD4+, CD8+, or CD8+CD57+ T cells (not recorded which) from PBMCs. All receptors derive from a human donor with aplastic anemia.

This clonotype was detected many times. The chain links TRBV6-4 to TRBJ2-1; 10 nucleotides align to TRBD2. Germline V lookup: CDR1 MRHNA, CDR2 SNTAGT. This CDR3 is 15 amino acids long. The ends lost 6 bases at V and 7 bases at J; junction bases unmatched: 9. In DNA, the CDR3 is TGTGCCAGCAGCTTCCTAGCGGGAGCGGGGAATGAGCAGTTCTTC. Translation gives CASSFLAGAGNEQFF.

About this clonotype: Possible read error: a much larger clone is one base away. The chain recombines TRBV6-1 with TRBJ2-7; a possible D gene is TRBD1 (5 bases). V lost 5 bases, J lost 3 bases, and 11 bases lay in between. CDR1 is MNHNS and CDR2 is SASEGT in the germline V gene. The CDR3 sequence is 13 residues long. The CDR3 DNA sequence: TGTGCCAGCAGTTACTCAGGGCTCTACGAGCAGTACTTC. Protein: CASSYSGLYEQYF.

This rearrangement joins TRBV29-1 to TRBJ1-5, with a weak D call TRBD1 (6 bases). The CDR3 spans 13 residues. Germline CDR1 reads SQVTM; CDR2 reads ANQGSEA. Trimming removed 4 bases from V and 4 bases from J, with 11 bases in between. The CDR3 DNA sequence: TGCAGCGTTGGGGAGGGGGGAAATCAGCCCCAGCATTTT. It translates to CSVGEGGNQPQHF. Variable domain in full (rest from reference TRBV29-1 and TRBJ1-5): SAVISQKPSRDICQRGTSLTIQCQVDSQVTMMFWYRQQPGQSLTLIATANQGSEATYESGFVIDKFPISRPNLTFSTLTVSNMSPEDSSIYLCSVGEGGNQPQHFGDGTRLSIL.

This clonotype was detected ten times or more. The chain has TRBV5-7 and TRBJ2-2; 14 bases map to TRBD2. Being an ORF, TRBV5-7 has a function that is uncertain. The J segment lost 7 bases and the V segment lost 4 bases, leaving 6 bases of the junction unmatched. This CDR3 is built from 16 residues. CDR3: CASSQTSGGAIGELFF. CDR3 nucleotides: TGTGCCAGCAGCCAGACTAGCGGGGGGGCAATCGGGGAGCTGTTTTTT.

This clonotype was observed many times. This sequence joins TRBV6-5 and TRBJ1-2; D is unclear. Germline V CDR1 and CDR2: MNHEY, SVGAGI. The CDR3 is 14 residues long. V dropped 0 bases and J dropped 5 bases, with 10 bases sitting between them. The CDR3 DNA reads TGTGCCAGCAGTTACTCGTTGACGGAGTATGGCTACACCTTC. Protein product: CASSYSLTEYGYTF.

The chain has TRBV25-1 and TRBJ2-1; 13 nucleotides line up with TRBD2. Per germline, CDR1 MGHDK and CDR2 SYGVNS. With V trimmed by 4 bases and J by 0 bases, 0 bases remained unmatched. The CDR3 has 16 residues. CDR3 sequence reads: CASSGTSGSSYNEQFF. The CDR3 region has the DNA TGTGCCAGCAGTGGGACTAGCGGGAGCTCCTACAATGAGCAGTTCTTC.

This clonotype was picked up a small number of times. V gene TRBV15 combines with J gene TRBJ1-2; D unresolved. The CDR3 runs 12 residues. Germline loops: CDR1 LNHNV, CDR2 YYDKDF (reference sequence). V lost 6 bases and J lost 6, with 11 bases in between. Written as DNA, the CDR3 is TGTGCCACCAGGCAACTAGGCGATGGCTACACCTTC. Amino acids: CATRQLGDGYTF.

This chain uses TRBV2 with TRBJ2-7, with 12 bases identical to TRBD2. Germline assignment: CDR1 SNHLY and CDR2 FYNNEI. This CDR3 region has 14 residues. The ends lost 3 bases at V and 8 bases at J; junction bases unmatched: 5. The CDR3 DNA reads TGTGCCAGCAGTGATCTAGCGGGGGGGAGTAAGCAGTACTTC. It codes for CASSDLAGGSKQYF. Drawing the rest from reference TRBV2 and TRBJ2-7, the complete variable domain is EPEVTQTPSHQVTQMGQEVILRCVPISNHLYFYWYRQILGQKVEFLVSFYNNEISEKSEIFDDQFSVERPDGSNFTLKIRSTKLEDSAMYFCASSDLAGGSKQYFGPGTRLTVT.